One sample yielded the 17 T cell receptor beta chains listed below, sequenced in a study of cytomegalovirus exposure and HLA in healthy donors. Primers for the PCR totalled 60 Vbeta and 13 Jbeta. Method: immunoSEQ multiplex PCR; TCRdb's copy keeps in-frame clones and lacks some. The table lists roughly 190,000 clones, more than 70% of them singletons, with under 2% in the top ten. Sequenced sample: PBMCs. The receptors were sampled from a man in his forties in good health and CMV-seropositive.

This chain joins TRBV27 and TRBJ2-7; 7 bases line up with TRBD1. V dropped 5 bases and J dropped 3; count of bases not matched to a gene: 4. CDR1 and CDR2 (germline): MNHEY, SMNVEV (reference sequence). CDR3 length: 13 residues. CDR3 bases: TGTGCCAGCAGTACTCGGACAGGCTACGAGCAGTACTTC. Translation: CASSTRTGYEQYF.

This clone is a singleton in its sample. The chain is built from TRBV5-1 and TRBJ1-4, with TRBD1 identical over 7 bases. The CDR3 consists of 14 residues. The V gene end was trimmed by 0 bases and the J gene end by 8 bases; junction bases not matched to a gene: 4. Looked up from germline, CDR1 is SGHRS and CDR2 is YFSETQ. DNA of the CDR3: TGCGCCAGCAGCTTGGAGGGGGCGGGAGAAAAACTGTTTTTT. This translates into CASSLEGAGEKLFF. The variable domain in full, completed from reference TRBV5-1 and TRBJ1-4, reads KAGVTQTPRYLIKTRGQQVTLSCSPISGHRSVSWYQQTPGQGLQFLFEYFSETQRNKGNFPGRFSGRQFSNSRSEMNVSTLELGDSALYLCASSLEGAGEKLFFGSGTQLSVL.

V usage is TRBV6-4 and J usage is TRBJ2-3, with 10 bases aligning to TRBD2. Germline V gene data show CDR1 as MRHNA and CDR2 as SNTAGT. CDR3 length: 14 residues. V trimming: 4 bases; J trimming: 4 bases; junction bases outside the gene matches: 2. The CDR3 loop reads CASSASGRPDTQYF. For the CDR3, the DNA is TGTGCCAGCAGTGCTAGCGGGAGACCAGATACGCAGTATTTT.

The genes are TRBV4-3 and TRBJ2-7, with D possibly being TRBD2 (5 bases). In germline, CDR1 is LGHNA, CDR2 YSLEER. V was shortened by 2 bases and J by 5 bases, with 10 bases between the two germline ends. The CDR3 is 13 residues long. The CDR3: CASSQQPEDEQYF. The CDR3 region has the DNA TGCGCCAGCAGCCAACAACCGGAGGACGAGCAGTACTTC.

The chain couples TRBV6-6 to TRBJ1-5; 8 positions match TRBD1. The germline V gene has CDR1 MNHNY and CDR2 SVGAGI (reference sequence). Losses at the gene ends were 4 bases for V and 4 bases for J; bases not matched to a gene: 6. The CDR3 is 15 amino acids. For the CDR3, the DNA is TGTGCCAGCAGTTTCTGGGACAGGTTAAATCAGCCCCAGCATTTT. Its protein product is CASSFWDRLNQPQHF.

The gene calls are TRBV5-4 and TRBJ2-7, with 8 bases that match TRBD2. V was pared by 1 base and J by 2 bases, with 8 bases of the junction left unmatched. Germline values: CDR1 SGHNT, CDR2 YYREEE (reference sequence). This CDR3 is 16 amino acids long. The CDR3 is CASSLPSGTRTYEQYF. The CDR3 bases are TGTGCCAGCAGCTTGCCTTCTGGGACTAGGACCTACGAGCAGTACTTC.

The V call is TRBV7-2, the J call TRBJ2-1; 10 bases align to TRBD2. The germline CDR1 and CDR2 sequences are SGHTA and FQGNSA. V lost 0 bases to trimming and J lost 5 bases; unmatched junction nucleotides: 16. There are 20 residues in the CDR3. CDR3 nucleotides: TGTGCCAGCAGCTTAGCGCTGCTAGCGGGAGTAAATGGAGCTCACAATGAGCAGTTCTTC. Translation: CASSLALLAGVNGAHNEQFF.

This clone was picked up one time. The V gene is TRBV27, the J gene TRBJ2-7, with D tentatively TRBD2 (5 bases). Looked up from germline, CDR1 is MNHEY and CDR2 is SMNVEV (reference sequence). This CDR3 is 16 amino acids long. V dropped 6 bases and J dropped 2 bases, with 20 bases sitting between them. The DNA for the CDR3 is TGTGCCAGCAGATTCAGGCGCGGGTCCTTTCCCTACGAGCAGTACTTC. This sequence encodes CASRFRRGSFPYEQYF.

The chain joins TRBV18 to TRBJ1-1, with unresolved D. Germline lookup yields CDR1 KGHSH and CDR2 LQKENI. V lost 0 bases, J lost 1 base, and 6 bases lay in between. There are 14 residues in the CDR3. CDR3 in DNA: TGTGCCAGCTCACCACCGGGCGCGAACACTGAAGCTTTCTTT. Its protein product is CASSPPGANTEAFF.

The chain joins TRBV28 to TRBJ2-7; D is unresolved. This CDR3 has 13 amino acids. Germline loops: CDR1 MDHEN, CDR2 SYDVKM. With 7 bases removed from V and 10 bases from J, the gap between germline ends came to 20 bases. The CDR3 DNA reads as TGTGCCAGCACCCGTAGCCACCCAAGTGTCCAGTACTTC. Translating it yields CASTRSHPSVQYF. Full variable domain (outside the CDR3, taken from reference TRBV28 and TRBJ2-7): DVKVTQSSRYLVKRTGEKVFLECVQDMDHENMFWYRQDPGLGLRLIYFSYDVKMKEKGDIPEGYSVSREKKERFSLILESASTNQTSMYLCASTRSHPSVQYFGPGTRLTVT.

This chain connects TRBV7-8 to TRBJ2-2; 10 bases agree with TRBD1. The CDR3 is 15 residues long. Losses at the gene ends were 2 bases for V and 7 bases for J; bases not matched to a gene: 4. The V gene's germline CDR1 is SGHVS and CDR2 FQNEAQ. The CDR3 loop is CASSLRQGAVGELFF. CDR3 nucleotides: TGTGCCAGCAGCTTAAGACAGGGGGCGGTCGGGGAGCTGTTTTTT.

The chain couples TRBV5-1 to TRBJ2-1; tentative D call: TRBD2 (5 bases). Trimming shortened V by 0 bases and J by 8 bases, and 12 bases separated the two germline ends. Per germline, CDR1 SGHRS and CDR2 YFSETQ. The CDR3 runs 14 residues. CDR3 bases: TGCGCCAGCAGCTTGGAAATAGGGCGGGATGAGCAGTTCTTC. Its translation: CASSLEIGRDEQFF.

The V gene is TRBV9, the J gene TRBJ1-2; 11 bases match TRBD1. J lost 4 bases, V lost 4 bases, and 9 bases had no gene match. The CDR3 is made up of 16 amino acids. Germline-derived CDR1 and CDR2 are SGDLS and YYNGEE. The CDR3 DNA sequence: TGTGCCAGCAGCTCACCCGGGACAGGGGGAGGCTATGGCTACACCTTC. This codes for CASSSPGTGGGYGYTF.

The chain uses TRBV4-3 and TRBJ2-7, with a weak D call TRBD1 (6 bases). From germline, CDR1 is LGHNA and CDR2 YSLEER. CDR3 length: 15 residues. Trimming took off 4 bases at V and 0 bases at J, with 13 bases between the two ends. In nucleotides, the CDR3 is TGCGCCAGCAGCCGACAGGACACCAGCTCCTACGAGCAGTACTTC. It encodes CASSRQDTSSYEQYF.

The sample holds one count of this clone. The J gene is TRBJ2-7, the V gene TRBV10-3; 10 nucleotides match TRBD2. The germline gives CDR1 ENHRY, CDR2 SYGVKD. This CDR3 is built from 16 residues. V shed 1 base, J shed 0 bases, and the junction held 3 bases outside the gene matches. CDR3 protein: CAISEYGTSASYEQYF. DNA of the CDR3: TGTGCCATCAGTGAGTACGGGACTAGCGCCTCCTACGAGCAGTACTTC.

The V gene is TRBV7-6, the J gene TRBJ2-7; D not resolved. Between the trimmed V and J ends, which lost 5 bases and 0 bases, there was a span of 5 bases. Looked up from germline, CDR1 is SGHVS and CDR2 is FNYEAQ. The CDR3 has 12 amino acids. Here the CDR3 reads CASSPSSYEQYF. The CDR3 region has the DNA TGTGCCAGCAGCCCGAGCTCCTACGAGCAGTACTTC.

The rearrangement uses TRBV12-5 and TRBJ1-2; 7 bases map to TRBD1. V was pared by 1 base and J by 4 bases, with 3 bases of the junction left unmatched. CDR1 is LGHNT and CDR2 is FRNRAP in the germline V gene. The CDR3 covers 14 residues. In DNA form, the CDR3 reads TGTGCTAGTGGTTTGGACAGGGGCGGCTATGGCTACACCTTC. Encoded protein: CASGLDRGGYGYTF.